The sample holds a few counts of the clone carrying this T cell receptor beta chain. Its antigen is not known. The data belong to a study of chemoradiotherapy in HPV16-positive cancers. Study findings and constraints: Candidate HPV-specific clones and E7-related TCR motifs grew in tumor during treatment.

Sequenced by immunoSEQ multiplex PCR; TCRdb stores in-frame clones only, minus some. The table has roughly 13,000 clones, 69% seen once. Germline CDR1 is SNHLY and CDR2 is FYNNEI. Trimming cost V 5 bases and J 6 bases; bases outside gene matches: 8. There are 16 residues in the CDR3. This material was acquired from a patient who underwent chemoradiotherapy. This receptor was obtained from a human donor with HPV-associated anogenital cancer. The chain combines TRBV2 with TRBJ2-2, with TRBD1 identical over 11 bases. The DNA for the CDR3 is TGTGCCAGCAGTAGAACAGGACAGGGGGCTTCCGGGGAGCTGTTTTTT. It yields the protein CASSRTGQGASGELFF.